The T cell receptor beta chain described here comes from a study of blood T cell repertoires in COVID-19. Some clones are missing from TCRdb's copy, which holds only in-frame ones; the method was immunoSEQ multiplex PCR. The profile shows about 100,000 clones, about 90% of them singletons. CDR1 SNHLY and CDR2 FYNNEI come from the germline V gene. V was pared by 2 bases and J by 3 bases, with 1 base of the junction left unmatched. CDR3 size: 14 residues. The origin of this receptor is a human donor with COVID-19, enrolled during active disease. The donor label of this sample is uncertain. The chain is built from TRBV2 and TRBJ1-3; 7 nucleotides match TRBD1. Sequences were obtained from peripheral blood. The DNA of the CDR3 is TGTGCCAGCAGTGAAAACAGGGGTGGAAACACCATATATTTT. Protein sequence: CASSENRGGNTIYF.